Listed below are T cell receptor beta chains from one sample, sequenced in a study of T cells in localized non-small cell lung cancer. Assay used: immunoSEQ multiplex PCR; TCRdb lists only in-frame clones, some missing. The table lists roughly 48,000 clones, around 81% of them singletons. The source material was PBMCs, sampled before any cancer treatment. Receptors were obtained from a woman between 40 and 69 years old with stage II lung adenocarcinoma. CDR3s include the opening cysteine and the closing phenylalanine or tryptophan. A D gene is named only where the DNA matches it firmly. Clone size, where shown, is once, few, many, or a class for clones that have expanded.

TRBD2 many TRBJ2-3 TRBV29-1 TGCAGCGTTGGGCGGGGGGAAAGATCTAGCACAGATACGCAGTATTTT CSVGRGERSSTDTQYF
TRBD2 NA TRBJ2-5 TRBV5-1 TGCGCCAGCAGCTGGGGACTAGCGGGAACACAAGAGACCCAGTACTTC CASSWGLAGTQETQYF
NA NA TRBJ2-7 TRBV29-1 TGCAGCGTTGAAGATCAAGGGTCCCCCTCCTACGAGCAGTACTTC CSVEDQGSPSYEQYF
TRBD1 NA TRBJ1-3 TRBV12-5 TGTGCTAGTGGTTCCGCGGGACAGGTGCGAAACACCATATATTTT CASGSAGQVRNTIYF
NA NA TRBJ2-3 TRBV11-2 TGTGCCAGCAGCTTCCCGGAGGCGGGTACAGATACGCAGTATTTT CASSFPEAGTDTQYF
NA NA TRBJ1-2 TRBV5-5 TGTGCCAGCAGCTCAAGAACAGCGAACTATGGCTACACCTTC CASSSRTANYGYTF
TRBD2 NA TRBJ2-3 TRBV7-6 TGTGCCAGCAGCTTAGCGGGGGGGGTGGCAGATACGCAGTATTTT CASSLAGGVADTQYF
NA once TRBJ2-7 TRBV15 TGTGCCACCAGCAGAGATCGGGGGGCTTGGAACGAGCAGTACTTC CATSRDRGAWNEQYF
NA NA TRBJ2-1 TRBV30 TGTGCCTGGAGTCAGACTAGAATCGGGGAGCAGTTCTTC CAWSQTRIGEQFF
TRBD1 few TRBJ2-7 TRBV10-3 TGTGCCATCAAACGGGACAGTACATACGAGCAGTACTTC CAIKRDSTYEQYF
NA NA TRBJ1-1 TRBV5-4 TGTGCCAGCAGCCAAGACGGTTCGGAAGGGAATGAAGCTTTCTTT CASSQDGSEGNEAFF
TRBD1 NA TRBJ1-1 TRBV7-8 TGTGCCAGCAGCAAGAGGACAGGTATGAACACTGAAGCTTTCTTT CASSKRTGMNTEAFF
NA few TRBJ1-2 TRBV19 TGTGCCAGTAGTATTGCCGGCAGTAACTATGGCTACACCTTC CASSIAGSNYGYTF
NA NA TRBJ1-4 TRBV18 TGTGCCAGCTCACTCGGGACGGAGAATGAAAAACTGTTTTTT CASSLGTENEKLFF
NA NA TRBJ2-1 TRBV14 TGTGCCAGCAGCCTACAGGGACGAGCCCCCCGGAGCTCCTACAATGAGCAGTTCTTC CASSLQGRAPRSSYNEQFF
NA few TRBJ2-7 TRBV9 TGTGCCAGCAGCCAAACCGGGACTCATCTTTCTCGAGAGCAGTACTTC CASSQTGTHLSREQYF
TRBD1 once TRBJ2-3 TRBV4-2 TGTGCCAGCAGCCAAGATGGGCAGGGGGTTAGCACAGATACGCAGTATTTT CASSQDGQGVSTDTQYF
NA NA TRBJ2-1 TRBV27 TGTGCCAGCAGTCAGGCAGGCGGGGCTGACAATGAGCAGTTCTTC CASSQAGGADNEQFF
TRBD1 NA TRBJ2-2 TRBV6-6 TGTGCCAGCAGGACACAGGGGCCCGGGGAGCTGTTTTTT CASRTQGPGELFF
NA NA TRBJ2-7 TRBV21-1 TGTGCCAGCAGCTGTGCGACTTCGAGTGGGCAGTACTTC CASSCATSSGQYF
NA once TRBJ1-1 TRBV6-6 TGTGCCAGCACTCTTAAGGGCCAAGCTTTCTTT CASTLKGQAFF
NA few TRBJ2-7 TRBV7-9 TGTGCCAGCAGCTATGGACAGTCTAACGAGCAGTACTTC CASSYGQSNEQYF
TRBD1 NA TRBJ2-2 TRBV18 TGTGCCAGCTCACCTCAGGGGGCTGACACCGGGGAGCTGTTTTTT CASSPQGADTGELFF
NA NA TRBJ1-5 TRBV12-5 TGTGCTAGTGGTTCTCAGGGCAATCAGCCCCAGCATTTT CASGSQGNQPQHF
TRBD1 NA TRBJ1-1 TRBV30 TGTGCCTGGCTCAGGGGGTGGGGCACTGAAGCTTTCTTT CAWLRGWGTEAFF
TRBD1 NA TRBJ1-2 TRBV5-4 TGTGCCAGCAGCCCGACAGGGTTTGATGGCTACACCTTC CASSPTGFDGYTF
NA NA TRBJ1-6 TRBV7-6 TGTGCCAGCAGCTTAGGGGCAGAGTCTAATTCACCCCTCCACTTT CASSLGAESNSPLHF
TRBD1 NA TRBJ2-2 TRBV27 TGTGCCAGCAGTTTAGTTCCCGGGACAGGGCTTACCGGGGAGCTGTTTTTT CASSLVPGTGLTGELFF
NA NA TRBJ2-4 TRBV2 TGTGCCAGCAGTGAAATAAGGTACTCCGGCGGCATTCAGTACTTC CASSEIRYSGGIQYF
NA NA TRBJ1-2 TRBV5-8 TGTGCCAGCAGCTACCTACATATCAGGGCGGGCTATGGCTACACCTTC CASSYLHIRAGYGYTF
NA few TRBJ1-2 TRBV2 TGTGCCAGCACCGGGGGCGCGCAAGGCTACACCTTC CASTGGAQGYTF
TRBD1 NA TRBJ1-2 TRBV5-4 TGTGCCAGCAGCGAACCGGGACAGGGGGCAAGGGGCTACACCTTC CASSEPGQGARGYTF
NA NA TRBJ2-2 TRBV19 TGTGCCAGTAGTATGGCCGGACAGTCCGGGGAGCTGTTTTTT CASSMAGQSGELFF
NA NA TRBJ1-5 TRBV27 TGTGCCAGCAGTTTAGGGGGACGCCAGCCCCAGCATTTT CASSLGGRQPQHF
NA NA TRBJ2-2 TRBV10-3 TGTGCCATCAAATCGGACAGTCTGAACACCGGGGAGCTGTTTTTT CAIKSDSLNTGELFF
NA NA TRBJ2-4 TRBV7-8 TGTGCCAGCTCCGGACAGCCCATAGCCAAAAACATTCAGTACTTC CASSGQPIAKNIQYF
NA few TRBJ2-4 TRBV27 TGTGCCAGCAGTCGAAACTCCGTCGCCAAAAACATTCAGTACTTC CASSRNSVAKNIQYF
TRBD2 NA TRBJ2-1 TRBV13 TGTGCCAGCAGCCCAGGGCGGGGGTACCCGGGGCAGTTCTTC CASSPGRGYPGQFF
NA NA TRBJ1-4 TRBV5-1 TGCGCCAGCAGCTTGCAGTCCCCGGAGGGAAAACTGTTTTTT CASSLQSPEGKLFF
NA NA TRBJ1-1 TRBV25-1 TGTGCCACCGGCTCAACGGGGACTGAAGCTTTCTTT CATGSTGTEAFF